Following are 5 T cell receptor beta chains from one sample sequenced in a study of read filtering for tumor transcriptome and immune sequencing. The library was built from around 400 ng RNA with molecular barcoded adaptors for alpha/delta and beta/gamma chains. In TCRdb, the reads were re-called with MiXCR into one record per CDR3 protein. Here the sample spans tens of thousands of distinct CDR3 sequences, approximately 20% being singletons. The sequencing sample was made of a population of CD138-negative cells sorted from bone marrow. The receptors here all came from a donor at least 40 years old with multiple myeloma.

This clonotype was seen at least ten times. This chain uses TRBV27 with TRBJ2-5; 13 bases align to TRBD2. There are 17 residues in the CDR3. The J segment lost 0 bases and the V segment lost 4 bases, leaving 5 bases of the junction unmatched. CDR1 is MNHEY, CDR2 SMNVEV, per germline (reference sequence). The DNA for the CDR3 is TGTGCCAGCAGTTCATGGACTAGCGGGAGAAACCAAGAGACCCAGTACTTC. Encoded protein: CASSSWTSGRNQETQYF.

The table lists this clonotype with a count of one. Compared with germline, one end of the junction differs, possibly owing to a read error. V gene TRBV7-7 combines with J gene TRBJ2-5, with D tentatively TRBD2 (6 bases). The CDR3 runs to 13 residues. Germline V lookup: CDR1 SSHAT, CDR2 FNYEAQ (reference sequence). CDR3 amino acids: CASSQTREQTQYF. CDR3 DNA: TGTGCTAGCAGTCAGACTAGAGAACAGACCCAGTACTTC.

This clonotype was counted many times. The chain is built from TRBV20-1 and TRBJ1-1, with D tentatively TRBD1 (5 bases). Per germline, CDR1 DFQATT and CDR2 SNEGSKA (reference sequence). Trimming removed 5 bases from V and 6 bases from J, with 16 bases in between. The CDR3 spans 13 residues. Written as DNA, the CDR3 is TGCAGTGCTCCCCTGACTGGGGCCCCTGAAGCTTTCTTT. Protein product: CSAPLTGAPEAFF.

This clonotype was found many times. The chain combines TRBV6-5 with TRBJ1-1; D remains ambiguous. This CDR3 spans 13 amino acids. Germline loops: CDR1 MNHEY, CDR2 SVGAGI. Trimming stripped 2 bases from V and 3 bases from J, with 7 bases between. For the CDR3, the DNA is TGTGCCAGCAGTTACGAGGTTCACACTGAAGCTTTCTTT. This sequence encodes CASSYEVHTEAFF.

In its sample, this clonotype is medium-sized. The chain uses TRBV29-1 and TRBJ2-1; TRBD2 might be the D (5 bases). Trimming took off 5 bases at V and 1 base at J, with 12 bases between the two ends. This CDR3 has 14 residues. Germline lookup yields CDR1 SQVTM and CDR2 ANQGSEA. The CDR3 coding sequence is TGCAGCGTTTCCGGCGGGCAGTCCTACAATGAGCAGTTCTTC. This sequence encodes CSVSGGQSYNEQFF.